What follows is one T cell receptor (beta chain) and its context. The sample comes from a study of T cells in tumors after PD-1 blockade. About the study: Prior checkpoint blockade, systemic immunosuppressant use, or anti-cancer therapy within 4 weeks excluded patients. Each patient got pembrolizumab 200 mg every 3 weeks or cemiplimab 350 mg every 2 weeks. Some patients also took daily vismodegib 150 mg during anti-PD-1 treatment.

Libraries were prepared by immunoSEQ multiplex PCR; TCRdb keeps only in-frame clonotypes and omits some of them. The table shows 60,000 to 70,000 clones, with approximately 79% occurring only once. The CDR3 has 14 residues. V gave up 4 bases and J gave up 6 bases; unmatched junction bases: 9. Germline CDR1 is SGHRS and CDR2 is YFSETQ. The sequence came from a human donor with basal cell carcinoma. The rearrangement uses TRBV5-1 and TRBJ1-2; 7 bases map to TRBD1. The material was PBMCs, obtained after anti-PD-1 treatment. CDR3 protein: CASSVATGINGYTF. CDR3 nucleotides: TGCGCCAGCAGCGTCGCGACAGGGATTAATGGCTACACCTTC.